This TCR beta chain was recorded in a study of blood T cell repertoires in COVID-19. V shed 0 bases, J shed 4 bases, and the junction held 6 bases outside the gene matches. There are 15 residues in the CDR3. Germline CDR1 is SGDLS and CDR2 is YYNGEE. Under the authors' procedure: From reference gene primer amplification, estimates of nucleated cell counts were derived. Using immunoSEQ multiplex PCR, the repertoire was profiled, and TCRdb retains in-frame clones only, with some absent. V, J and clone size reflect that table, while D and trimming were determined from the DNA. This table has about 91,000 clones, 88% appearing once.

Sequenced sample: peripheral blood. The TCR was taken from a woman of 80 years or more with active COVID-19. The rearrangement joins TRBV9 to TRBJ1-2; 7 bases are a match to TRBD1. The CDR3 protein is CASSVGGGPSYGYTF. For the CDR3, the DNA is TGTGCCAGCAGCGTAGGAGGGGGCCCCAGCTATGGCTACACCTTC.